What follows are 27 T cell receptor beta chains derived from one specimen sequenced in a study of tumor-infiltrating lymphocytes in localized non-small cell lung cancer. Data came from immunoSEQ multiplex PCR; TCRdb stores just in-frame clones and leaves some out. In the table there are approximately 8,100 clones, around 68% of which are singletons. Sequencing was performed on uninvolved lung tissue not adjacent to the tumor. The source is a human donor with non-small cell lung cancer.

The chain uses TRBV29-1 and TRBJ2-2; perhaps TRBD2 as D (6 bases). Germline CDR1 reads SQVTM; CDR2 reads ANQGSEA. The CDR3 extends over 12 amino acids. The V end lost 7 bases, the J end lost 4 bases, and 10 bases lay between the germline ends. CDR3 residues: CSGQAGTGELFF. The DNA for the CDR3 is TGCAGCGGACAAGCGGGCACCGGGGAGCTGTTTTTT.

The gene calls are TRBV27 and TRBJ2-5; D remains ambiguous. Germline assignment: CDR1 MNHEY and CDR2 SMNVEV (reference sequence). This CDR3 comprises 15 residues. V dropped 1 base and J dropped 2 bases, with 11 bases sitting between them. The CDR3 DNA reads TGTGCCAGCAGTTTATTCGCTCGGCTACAAGAGACCCAGTACTTC. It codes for CASSLFARLQETQYF.

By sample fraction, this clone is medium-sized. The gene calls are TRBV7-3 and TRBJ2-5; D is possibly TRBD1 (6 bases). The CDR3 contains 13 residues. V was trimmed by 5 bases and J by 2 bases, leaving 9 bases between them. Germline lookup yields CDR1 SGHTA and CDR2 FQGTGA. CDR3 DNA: TGTGCCAGCAGCGTAGGGGGTCAAGAGACCCAGTACTTC. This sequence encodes CASSVGGQETQYF.

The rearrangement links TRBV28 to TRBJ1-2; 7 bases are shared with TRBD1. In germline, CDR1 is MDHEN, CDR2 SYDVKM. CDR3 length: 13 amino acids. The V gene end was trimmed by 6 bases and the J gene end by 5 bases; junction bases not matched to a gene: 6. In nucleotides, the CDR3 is TGTGCCAGCAGCCTGGGACAGAGGTATGGCTACACCTTC. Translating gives CASSLGQRYGYTF.

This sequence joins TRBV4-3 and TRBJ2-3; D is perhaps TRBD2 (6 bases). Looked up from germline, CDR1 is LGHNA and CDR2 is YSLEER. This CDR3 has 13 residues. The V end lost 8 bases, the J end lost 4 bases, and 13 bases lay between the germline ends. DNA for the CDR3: TGCGCCAGCCGTGGTCGGAGGGCAGATACGCAGTATTTT. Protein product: CASRGRRADTQYF.

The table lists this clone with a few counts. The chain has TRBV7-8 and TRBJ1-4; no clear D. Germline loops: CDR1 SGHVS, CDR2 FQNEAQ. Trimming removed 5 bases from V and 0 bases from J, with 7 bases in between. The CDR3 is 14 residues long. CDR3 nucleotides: TGTGCCAGCAGCAAAGAATCAACTAATGAAAAACTGTTTTTT. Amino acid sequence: CASSKESTNEKLFF.

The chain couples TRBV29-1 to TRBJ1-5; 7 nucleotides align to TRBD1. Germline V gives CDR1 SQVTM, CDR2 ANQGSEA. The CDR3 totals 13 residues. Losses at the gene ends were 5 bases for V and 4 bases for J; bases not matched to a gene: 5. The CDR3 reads CSVTPGGNQPQHF. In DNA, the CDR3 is TGCAGCGTTACTCCAGGGGGAAATCAGCCCCAGCATTTT.

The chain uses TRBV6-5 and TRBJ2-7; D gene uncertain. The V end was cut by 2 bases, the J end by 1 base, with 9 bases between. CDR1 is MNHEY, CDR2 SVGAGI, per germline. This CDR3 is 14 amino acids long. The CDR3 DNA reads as TGTGCCAGCAGTTACAACGCGTTATCCTACGAGCAGTACTTC. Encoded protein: CASSYNALSYEQYF.

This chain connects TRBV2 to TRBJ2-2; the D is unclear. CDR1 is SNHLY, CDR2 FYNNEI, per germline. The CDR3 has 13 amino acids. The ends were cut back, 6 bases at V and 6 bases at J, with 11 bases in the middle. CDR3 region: CASRLDVSGELFF. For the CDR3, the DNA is TGTGCCAGCAGACTCGACGTCTCCGGGGAGCTGTTTTTT. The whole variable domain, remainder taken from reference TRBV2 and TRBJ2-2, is EPEVTQTPSHQVTQMGQEVILRCVPISNHLYFYWYRQILGQKVEFLVSFYNNEISEKSEIFDDQFSVERPDGSNFTLKIRSTKLEDSAMYFCASRLDVSGELFFGEGSRLTVL.

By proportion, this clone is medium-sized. This CDR3 reads CASSGLGRHTEAFF. DNA of the CDR3: TGTGCCAGTAGTGGGTTAGGCAGACACACTGAAGCTTTCTTT. The gene calls are TRBV19 and TRBJ1-1; D call uncertain. The CDR3 sequence is 14 residues long. Germline loops: CDR1 LNHDA, CDR2 SQIVND (reference sequence). Trimming took 5 bases from V and 3 from J, leaving 13 bases between them.

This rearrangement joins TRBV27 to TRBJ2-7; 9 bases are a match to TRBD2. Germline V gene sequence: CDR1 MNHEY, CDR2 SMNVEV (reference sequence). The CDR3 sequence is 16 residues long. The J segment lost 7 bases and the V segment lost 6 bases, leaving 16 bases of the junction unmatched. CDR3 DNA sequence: TGTGCCAGCAGCATGAGGCGGGAGGGGGGGGCGGGGGAGCAGTACTTC. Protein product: CASSMRREGGAGEQYF.

Here the CDR3 reads CATRGGNSNQPQHF. CDR3 bases: TGTGCCACCAGGGGCGGCAATAGCAATCAGCCCCAGCATTTT. This chain connects TRBV15 to TRBJ1-5, with no clear D. The V and J ends lost 6 bases and 0 bases respectively, with 9 bases between them. Germline V gives CDR1 LNHNV, CDR2 YYDKDF (reference sequence). There are 14 residues in the CDR3. The variable domain in full, completed from reference TRBV15 and TRBJ1-5, reads DAMVIQNPRYQVTQFGKPVTLSCSQTLNHNVMYWYQQKSSQAPKLLFHYYDKDFNNEADTPDNFQSRRPNTSFCFLDIRSPGLGDTAMYLCATRGGNSNQPQHFGDGTRLSIL.

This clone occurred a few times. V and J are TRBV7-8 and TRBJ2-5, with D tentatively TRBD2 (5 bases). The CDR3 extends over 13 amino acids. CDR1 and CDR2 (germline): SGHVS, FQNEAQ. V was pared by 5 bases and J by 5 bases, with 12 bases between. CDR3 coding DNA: TGTGCCAGCAGCAAGGACCGAGGGGAGACCCAGTACTTC. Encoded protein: CASSKDRGETQYF.

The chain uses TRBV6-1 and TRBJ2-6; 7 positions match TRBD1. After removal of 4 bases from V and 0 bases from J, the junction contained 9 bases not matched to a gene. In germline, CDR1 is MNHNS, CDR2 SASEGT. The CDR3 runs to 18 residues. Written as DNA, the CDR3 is TGTGCCAGCAGTGCTAGGGGGCCGGCCTTCTCTGGGGCCAACGTCCTGACTTTC. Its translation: CASSARGPAFSGANVLTF.

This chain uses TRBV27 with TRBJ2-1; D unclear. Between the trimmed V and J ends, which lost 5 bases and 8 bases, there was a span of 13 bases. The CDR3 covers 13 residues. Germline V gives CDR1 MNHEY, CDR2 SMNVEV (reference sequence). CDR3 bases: TGTGCCAGCAGTCCCAGAACCAAGCATGAGCAGTTCTTC. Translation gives CASSPRTKHEQFF.

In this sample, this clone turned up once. In DNA form, the CDR3 reads TGTGCCAGTAGTACGCGTCAGGTTAACTATGGCTACACCTTC. This encodes CASSTRQVNYGYTF. The chain uses TRBV19 and TRBJ1-2; D gene ambiguous. CDR3 size: 14 residues. Germline CDR1 LNHDA, CDR2 SQIVND (reference sequence). Trimming took off 4 bases at V and 1 base at J, with 10 bases between the two ends.

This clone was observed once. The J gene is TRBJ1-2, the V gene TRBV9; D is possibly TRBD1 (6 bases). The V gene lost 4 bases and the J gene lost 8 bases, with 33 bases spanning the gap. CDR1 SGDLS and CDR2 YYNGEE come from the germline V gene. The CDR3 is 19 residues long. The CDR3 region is CASSPGTSQGGGLARGYTF. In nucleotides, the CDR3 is TGTGCCAGCAGCCCAGGGACATCTCAGGGCGGGGGGTTGGCACGGGGCTACACCTTC.

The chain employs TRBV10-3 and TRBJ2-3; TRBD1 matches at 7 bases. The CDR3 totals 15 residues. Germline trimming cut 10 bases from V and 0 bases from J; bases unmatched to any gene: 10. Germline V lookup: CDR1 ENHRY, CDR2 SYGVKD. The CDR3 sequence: CATVNRDSSTDTQYF. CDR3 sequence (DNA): TGTGCCACCGTTAACCGGGACAGTAGCACAGATACGCAGTATTTT.

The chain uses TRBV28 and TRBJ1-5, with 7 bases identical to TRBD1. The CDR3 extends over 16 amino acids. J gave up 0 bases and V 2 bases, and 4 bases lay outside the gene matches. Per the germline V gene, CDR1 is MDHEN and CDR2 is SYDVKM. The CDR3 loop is CASSLQGDYSNQPQHF. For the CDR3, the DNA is TGTGCCAGCAGTTTACAGGGGGATTATAGCAATCAGCCCCAGCATTTT.

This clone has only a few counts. CDR3: CASSLTGSDSPLHF. In nucleotides, the CDR3 is TGTGCCAGCAGTTTGACAGGGTCGGATTCACCCCTCCACTTT. V usage is TRBV27 and J usage is TRBJ1-6; TRBD1 matches 7 bases. CDR3 length: 14 amino acids. The trim removed 3 bases at V and 8 bases at J, leaving 4 bases unmatched. Germline V gene lookup returns CDR1 MNHEY and CDR2 SMNVEV (reference sequence).

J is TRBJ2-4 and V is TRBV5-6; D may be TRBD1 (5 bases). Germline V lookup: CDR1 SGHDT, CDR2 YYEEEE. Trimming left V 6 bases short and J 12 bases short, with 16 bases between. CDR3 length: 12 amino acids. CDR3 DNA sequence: TGTGCCAGCACCCATATACAGGCAGGTCAGTACTTC. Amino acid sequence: CASTHIQAGQYF.

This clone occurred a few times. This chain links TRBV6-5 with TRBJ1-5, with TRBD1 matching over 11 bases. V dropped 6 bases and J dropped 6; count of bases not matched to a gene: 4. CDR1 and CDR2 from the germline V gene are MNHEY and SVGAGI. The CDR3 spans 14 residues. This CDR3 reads CASSYGTGGQPQHF. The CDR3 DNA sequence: TGTGCCAGCAGCTACGGGACAGGGGGTCAGCCCCAGCATTTT.

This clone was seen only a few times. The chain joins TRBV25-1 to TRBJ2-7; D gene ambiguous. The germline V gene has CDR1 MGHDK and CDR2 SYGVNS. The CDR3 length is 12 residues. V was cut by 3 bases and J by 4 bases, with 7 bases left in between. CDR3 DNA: TGTGCCAGCAGTGATAATGCTTACGAGCAGTACTTC. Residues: CASSDNAYEQYF.

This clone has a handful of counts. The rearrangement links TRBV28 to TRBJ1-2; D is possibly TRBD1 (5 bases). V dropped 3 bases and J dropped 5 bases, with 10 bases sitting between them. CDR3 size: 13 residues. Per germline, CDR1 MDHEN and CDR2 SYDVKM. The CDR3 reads CASSLGGEYGYTF. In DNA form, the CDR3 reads TGTGCCAGCAGTTTGGGGGGAGAATATGGCTACACCTTC.

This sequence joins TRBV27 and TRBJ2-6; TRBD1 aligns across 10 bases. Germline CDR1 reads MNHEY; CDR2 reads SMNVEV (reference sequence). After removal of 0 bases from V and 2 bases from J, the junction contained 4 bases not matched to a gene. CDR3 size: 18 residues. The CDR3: CASSLSGTGVAGANVLTF. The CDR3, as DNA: TGTGCCAGCAGTTTATCTGGGACAGGGGTTGCTGGGGCCAACGTCCTGACTTTC.

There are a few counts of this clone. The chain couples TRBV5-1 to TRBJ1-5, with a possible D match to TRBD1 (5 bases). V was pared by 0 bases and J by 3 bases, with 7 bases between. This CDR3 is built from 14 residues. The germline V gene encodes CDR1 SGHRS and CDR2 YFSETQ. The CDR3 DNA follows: TGCGCCAGCAGCTTGGTGACAGACAATCAGCCCCAGCATTTT. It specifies CASSLVTDNQPQHF. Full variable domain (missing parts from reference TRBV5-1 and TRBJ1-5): KAGVTQTPRYLIKTRGQQVTLSCSPISGHRSVSWYQQTPGQGLQFLFEYFSETQRNKGNFPGRFSGRQFSNSRSEMNVSTLELGDSALYLCASSLVTDNQPQHFGDGTRLSIL.

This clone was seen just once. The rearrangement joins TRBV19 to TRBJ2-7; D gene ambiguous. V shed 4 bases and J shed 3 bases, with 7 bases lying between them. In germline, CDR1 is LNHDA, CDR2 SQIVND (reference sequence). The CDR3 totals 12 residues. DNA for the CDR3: TGTGCCAGTAGTAAGCAGGACTACGAGCAGTACTTC. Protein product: CASSKQDYEQYF. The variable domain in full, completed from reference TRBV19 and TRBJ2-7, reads DGGITQSPKYLFRKEGQNVTLSCEQNLNHDAMYWYRQDPGQGLRLIYYSQIVNDFQKGDIAEGYSVSREKKESFPLTVTSAQKNPTAFYLCASSKQDYEQYFGPGTRLTVT.